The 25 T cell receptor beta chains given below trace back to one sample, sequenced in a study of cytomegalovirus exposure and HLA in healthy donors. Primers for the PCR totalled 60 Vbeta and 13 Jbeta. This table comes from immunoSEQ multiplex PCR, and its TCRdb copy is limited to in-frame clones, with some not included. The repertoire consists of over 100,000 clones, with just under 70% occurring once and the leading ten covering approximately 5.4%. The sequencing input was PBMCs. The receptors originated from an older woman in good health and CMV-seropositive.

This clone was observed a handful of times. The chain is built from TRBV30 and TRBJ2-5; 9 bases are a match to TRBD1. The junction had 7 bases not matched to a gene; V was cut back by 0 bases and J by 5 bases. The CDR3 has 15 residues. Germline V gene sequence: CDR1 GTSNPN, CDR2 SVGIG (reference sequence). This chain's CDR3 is CAWSVIQGASETQYF. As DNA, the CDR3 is TGTGCCTGGAGTGTAATACAGGGGGCCAGCGAGACCCAGTACTTC.

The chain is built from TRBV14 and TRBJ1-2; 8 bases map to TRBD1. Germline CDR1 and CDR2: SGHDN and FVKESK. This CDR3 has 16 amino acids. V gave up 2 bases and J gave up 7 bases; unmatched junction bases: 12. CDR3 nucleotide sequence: TGTGCCAGCAGCCAAACGGCAGGGGGCGCGAGAAGTGGCTACACCTTC. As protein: CASSQTAGGARSGYTF.

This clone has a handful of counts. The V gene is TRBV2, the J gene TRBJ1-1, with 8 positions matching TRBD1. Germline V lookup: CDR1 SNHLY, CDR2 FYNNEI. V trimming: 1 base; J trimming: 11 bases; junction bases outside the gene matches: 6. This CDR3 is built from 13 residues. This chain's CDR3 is CASSEEYRGSAFF. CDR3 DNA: TGTGCCAGCAGTGAAGAGTACAGGGGGTCGGCTTTCTTT.

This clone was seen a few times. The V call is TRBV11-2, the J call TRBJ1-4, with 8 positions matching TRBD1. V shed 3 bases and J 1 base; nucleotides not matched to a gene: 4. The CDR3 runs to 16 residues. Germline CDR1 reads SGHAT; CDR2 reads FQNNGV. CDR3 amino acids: CASSFLGQGTNEKLFF. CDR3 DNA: TGTGCCAGCAGCTTCCTCGGACAGGGAACTAATGAAAAACTGTTTTTT. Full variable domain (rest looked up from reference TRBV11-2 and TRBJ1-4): EAGVAQSPRYKIIEKRQSVAFWCNPISGHATLYWYQQILGQGPKLLIQFQNNGVVDDSQLPKDRFSAERLKGVDSTLKIQPAKLEDSAVYLCASSFLGQGTNEKLFFGSGTQLSVL.

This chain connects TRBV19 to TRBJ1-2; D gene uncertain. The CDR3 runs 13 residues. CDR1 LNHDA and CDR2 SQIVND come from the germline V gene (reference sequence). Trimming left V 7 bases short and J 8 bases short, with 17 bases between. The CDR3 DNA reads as TGTGCCAGTACCGAAGACTCGGCCTGGGGCTACACCTTC. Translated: CASTEDSAWGYTF.

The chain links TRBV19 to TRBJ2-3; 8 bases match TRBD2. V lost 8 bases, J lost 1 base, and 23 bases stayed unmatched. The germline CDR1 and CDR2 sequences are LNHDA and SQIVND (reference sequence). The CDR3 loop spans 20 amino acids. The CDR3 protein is CASQSHSVGGGLGGTDTQYF. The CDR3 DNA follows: TGTGCCAGTCAGTCACACTCGGTGGGCGGGGGGCTGGGGGGCACAGATACGCAGTATTTT.

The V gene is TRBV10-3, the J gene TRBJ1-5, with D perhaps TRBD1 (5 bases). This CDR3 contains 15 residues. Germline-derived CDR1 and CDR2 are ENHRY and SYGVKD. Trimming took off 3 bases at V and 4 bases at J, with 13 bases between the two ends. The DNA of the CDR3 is TGTGCCATCAGTGACGGCCGGGAGGGGAATCAGCCCCAGCATTTT. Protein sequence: CAISDGREGNQPQHF.

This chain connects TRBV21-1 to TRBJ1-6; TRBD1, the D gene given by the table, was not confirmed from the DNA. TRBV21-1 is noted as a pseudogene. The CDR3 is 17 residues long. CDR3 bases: TGTGCCAGCAGCACGAGATACCGGGACAGAGCTTGTTCACCCCTCCACTTT. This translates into CASSTRYRDRACSPLHF.

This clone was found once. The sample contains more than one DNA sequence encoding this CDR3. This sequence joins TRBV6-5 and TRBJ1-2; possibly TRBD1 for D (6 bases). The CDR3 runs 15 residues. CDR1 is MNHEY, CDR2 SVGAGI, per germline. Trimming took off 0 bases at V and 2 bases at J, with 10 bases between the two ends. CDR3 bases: TGTGCCAGCAGTTACTCGGGGCAGGGGAACTATGGCTACACCTTC. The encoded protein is CASSYSGQGNYGYTF.

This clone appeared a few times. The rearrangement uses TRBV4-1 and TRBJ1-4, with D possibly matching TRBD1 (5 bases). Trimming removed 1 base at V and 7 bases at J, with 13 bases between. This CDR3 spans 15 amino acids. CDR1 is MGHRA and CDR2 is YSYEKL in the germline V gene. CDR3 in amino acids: CASSQGQREIEKLFF. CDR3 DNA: TGCGCCAGCAGCCAAGGACAGAGAGAAATTGAAAAACTGTTTTTT.

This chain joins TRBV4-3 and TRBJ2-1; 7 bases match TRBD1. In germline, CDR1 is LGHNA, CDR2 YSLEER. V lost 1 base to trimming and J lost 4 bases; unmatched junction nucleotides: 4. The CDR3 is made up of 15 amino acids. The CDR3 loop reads CASSQGTGKYNEQFF. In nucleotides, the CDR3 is TGCGCCAGCAGCCAAGGGACAGGAAAATACAATGAGCAGTTCTTC.

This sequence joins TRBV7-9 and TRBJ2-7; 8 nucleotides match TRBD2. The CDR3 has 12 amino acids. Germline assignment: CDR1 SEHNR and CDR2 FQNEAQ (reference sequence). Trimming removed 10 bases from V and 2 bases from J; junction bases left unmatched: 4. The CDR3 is CATREGAYEQYF. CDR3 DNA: TGTGCCACCCGGGAGGGGGCCTACGAGCAGTACTTC.

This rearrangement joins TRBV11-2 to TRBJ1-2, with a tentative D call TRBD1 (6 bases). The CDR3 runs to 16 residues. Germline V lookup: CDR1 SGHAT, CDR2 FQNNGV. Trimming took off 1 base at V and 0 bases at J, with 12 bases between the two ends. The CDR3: CASSLGTGTPNYGYTF. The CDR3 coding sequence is TGTGCCAGCAGCTTAGGTACAGGGACCCCTAACTATGGCTACACCTTC.

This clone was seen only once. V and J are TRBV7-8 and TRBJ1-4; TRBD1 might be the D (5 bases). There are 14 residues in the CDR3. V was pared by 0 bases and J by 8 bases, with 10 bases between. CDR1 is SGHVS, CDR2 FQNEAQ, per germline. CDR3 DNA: TGTGCCAGCAGCTTAGCGCGGAGGGACGAAAAACTGTTTTTT. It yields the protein CASSLARRDEKLFF.

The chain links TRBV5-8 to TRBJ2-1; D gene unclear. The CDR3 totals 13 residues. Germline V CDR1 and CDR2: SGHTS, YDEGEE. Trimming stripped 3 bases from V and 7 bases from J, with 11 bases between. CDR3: CASSSTVPNEQFF. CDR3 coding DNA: TGTGCCAGCAGCTCGACTGTACCTAATGAGCAGTTCTTC. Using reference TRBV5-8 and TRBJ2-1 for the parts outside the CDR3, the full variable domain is EAGVTQSPTHLIKTRGQQATLRCSPISGHTSVYWYQQALGLGLQFLLWYDEGEERNRGNFPPRFSGRQFPNYSSELNVNALELEDSALYLCASSSTVPNEQFFGPGTRLTVL.

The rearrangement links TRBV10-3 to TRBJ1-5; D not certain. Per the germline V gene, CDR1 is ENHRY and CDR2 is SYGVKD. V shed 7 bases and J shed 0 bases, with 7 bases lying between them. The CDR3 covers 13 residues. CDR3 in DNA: TGTGCCATCAACGAGAATAGCAATCAGCCCCAGCATTTT. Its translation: CAINENSNQPQHF.

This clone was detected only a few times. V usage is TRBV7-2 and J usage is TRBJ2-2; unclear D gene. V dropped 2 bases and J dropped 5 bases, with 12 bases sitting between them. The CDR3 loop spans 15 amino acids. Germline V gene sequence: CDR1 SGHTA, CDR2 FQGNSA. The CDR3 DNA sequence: TGTGCCAGCAGCTTACTGCGGTCACAAACCGGGGAGCTGTTTTTT. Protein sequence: CASSLLRSQTGELFF.

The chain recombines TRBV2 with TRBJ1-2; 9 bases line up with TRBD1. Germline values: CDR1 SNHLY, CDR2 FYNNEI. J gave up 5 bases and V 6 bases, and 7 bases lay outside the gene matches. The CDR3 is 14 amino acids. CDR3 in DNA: TGTGCCAGCAGGGGTTCGGGACAGGGTTATGGCTACACCTTC. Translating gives CASRGSGQGYGYTF. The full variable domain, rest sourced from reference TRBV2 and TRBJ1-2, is EPEVTQTPSHQVTQMGQEVILRCVPISNHLYFYWYRQILGQKVEFLVSFYNNEISEKSEIFDDQFSVERPDGSNFTLKIRSTKLEDSAMYFCASRGSGQGYGYTFGSGTRLTVV.

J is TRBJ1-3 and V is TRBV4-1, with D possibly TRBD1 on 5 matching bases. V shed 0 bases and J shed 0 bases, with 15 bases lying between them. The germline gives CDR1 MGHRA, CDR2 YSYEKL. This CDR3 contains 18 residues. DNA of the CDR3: TGCGCCAGCAGCCAAGAGCCGACAAGGGGCTACTCTGGAAACACCATATATTTT. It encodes CASSQEPTRGYSGNTIYF.

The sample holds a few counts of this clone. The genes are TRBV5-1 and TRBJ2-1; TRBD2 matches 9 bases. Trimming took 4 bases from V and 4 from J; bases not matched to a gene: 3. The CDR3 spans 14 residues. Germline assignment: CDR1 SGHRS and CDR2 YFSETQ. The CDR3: CASSKGLAYNEQFF. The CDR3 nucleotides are TGCGCCAGCAGCAAGGGACTAGCTTACAATGAGCAGTTCTTC.

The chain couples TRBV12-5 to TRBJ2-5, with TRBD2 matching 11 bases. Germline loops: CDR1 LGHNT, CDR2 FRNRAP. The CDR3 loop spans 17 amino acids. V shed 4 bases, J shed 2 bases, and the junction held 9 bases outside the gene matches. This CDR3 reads CASGSLLTSGEQETQYF. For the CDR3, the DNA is TGTGCTAGTGGTTCCCTACTGACTAGCGGGGAACAAGAGACCCAGTACTTC.

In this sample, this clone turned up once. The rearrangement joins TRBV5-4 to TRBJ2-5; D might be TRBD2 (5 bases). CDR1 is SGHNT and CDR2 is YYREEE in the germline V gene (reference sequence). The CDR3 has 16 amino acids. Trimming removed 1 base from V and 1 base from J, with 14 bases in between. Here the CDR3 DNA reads TGTGCCAGCAGCTTGTCGGGTAGCGCAATCCAAGAGACCCAGTACTTC. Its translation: CASSLSGSAIQETQYF.

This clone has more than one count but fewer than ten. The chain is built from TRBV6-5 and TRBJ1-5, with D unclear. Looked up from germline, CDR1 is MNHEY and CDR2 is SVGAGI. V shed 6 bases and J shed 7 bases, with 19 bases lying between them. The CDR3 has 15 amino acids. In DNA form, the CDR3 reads TGTGCCAGCAGGCGTAAATTAACCGGCGGGCAGCCCCAGCATTTT. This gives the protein CASRRKLTGGQPQHF.

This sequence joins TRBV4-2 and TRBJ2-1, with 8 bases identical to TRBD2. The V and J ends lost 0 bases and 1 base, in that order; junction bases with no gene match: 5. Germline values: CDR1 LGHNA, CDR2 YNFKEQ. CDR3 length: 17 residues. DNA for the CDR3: TGTGCCAGCAGCCAAGATTGGACTAGCCTATCCTACAATGAGCAGTTCTTC. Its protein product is CASSQDWTSLSYNEQFF.

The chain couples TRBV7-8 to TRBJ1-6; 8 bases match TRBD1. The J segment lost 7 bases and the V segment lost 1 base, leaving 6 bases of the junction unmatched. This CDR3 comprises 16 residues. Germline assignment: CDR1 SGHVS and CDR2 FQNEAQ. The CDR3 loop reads CASSLVPQGVNSPLHF. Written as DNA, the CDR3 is TGTGCCAGCAGCTTAGTCCCACAGGGGGTGAATTCACCCCTCCACTTT.